The next 9 T cell receptor beta chains were all read from a single sample in a study of lymphopenia after photon versus proton radiotherapy. Libraries were prepared by immunoSEQ multiplex PCR; TCRdb keeps only in-frame clonotypes and omits some of them. This sample carries 50,000 or so clones, more than 85% of them seen once, and the ten largest clones take more than 15%. The starting material was peripheral blood, obtained from a patient treated with photon-based radiotherapy. The source of these receptors is a woman in her thirties or forties with cholangiocarcinoma.

The V gene is TRBV30, the J gene TRBJ2-7; D remains unclear. This CDR3 has 13 amino acids. Trimming stripped 0 bases from V and 5 bases from J, with 11 bases between. CDR1 GTSNPN and CDR2 SVGIG come from the germline V gene (reference sequence). CDR3 nucleotide sequence: TGTGCCTGGAGTGTAATTTTAGCCCACGAGCAGTACTTC. The encoded protein is CAWSVILAHEQYF.

The chain links TRBV18 to TRBJ1-5, with 10 nucleotides matching TRBD1. The germline CDR1 and CDR2 sequences are KGHSH and LQKENI. V trimming: 2 bases; J trimming: 0 bases; junction bases outside the gene matches: 1. The CDR3 is made up of 16 amino acids. The CDR3 loop is CASSPGTGDSNQPQHF. The CDR3 DNA reads TGTGCCAGCTCACCAGGGACAGGGGATAGCAATCAGCCCCAGCATTTT.

The chain is built from TRBV6-6 and TRBJ2-2, with 9 nucleotides matching TRBD1. This CDR3 spans 14 amino acids. V was pared by 5 bases and J by 3 bases, with 1 base of the junction left unmatched. CDR1 is MNHNY, CDR2 SVGAGI, per germline (reference sequence). The CDR3 loop is CASSRTGDTGELFF. The CDR3 DNA reads as TGTGCCAGCAGTCGGACAGGGGACACCGGGGAGCTGTTTTTT.

The chain links TRBV6-1 to TRBJ1-4; D unresolved. With 5 bases removed from V and 5 bases from J, the gap between germline ends came to 9 bases. The CDR3 sequence is 13 residues long. CDR1 MNHNS and CDR2 SASEGT come from the germline V gene. The CDR3 loop reads CASSRPSNEKLFF. CDR3 sequence (DNA): TGTGCCAGCAGTCGTCCGTCAAATGAAAAACTGTTTTTT.

CDR3 in amino acids: CASNQGSQIQPQHF. The CDR3 DNA reads as TGCGCCAGCAACCAGGGTAGTCAGATTCAGCCCCAGCATTTT. This sequence joins TRBV10-1 and TRBJ1-5, with a tentative D call TRBD1 (5 bases). CDR3 length: 14 amino acids. V lost 7 bases, J lost 6 bases, and 16 bases lay in between. Germline V gives CDR1 WNHNN, CDR2 SYGVQD (reference sequence).

For the CDR3, the DNA is TGTGCCACCAGCAGAGGAACAGGGGGCACTGAAGCTTTCTTT. This codes for CATSRGTGGTEAFF. The chain combines TRBV15 with TRBJ1-1, with 8 bases matching TRBD1. V trimming: 1 base; J trimming: 4 bases; junction bases outside the gene matches: 2. The V gene's germline CDR1 is LNHNV and CDR2 YYDKDF (reference sequence). There are 14 residues in the CDR3. Full variable domain (outside the CDR3, taken from reference TRBV15 and TRBJ1-1): DAMVIQNPRYQVTQFGKPVTLSCSQTLNHNVMYWYQQKSSQAPKLLFHYYDKDFNNEADTPDNFQSRRPNTSFCFLDIRSPGLGDTAMYLCATSRGTGGTEAFFGQGTRLTVV.

Comments on this clone: Sequence at one end of the junction differs from germline and may be a read error. The chain has TRBV9 and TRBJ1-1; the match to TRBD1 covers 8 bases. In germline, CDR1 is SGDLS, CDR2 YYNGEE. This CDR3 region has 14 residues. The CDR3 bases are TGTGCCAGCAGCCCACGGACGGACAGGGCTGAATCTTTCTTT. Protein product: CASSPRTDRAESFF.

V and J are TRBV27 and TRBJ2-7; D uncertain. The germline V gene encodes CDR1 MNHEY and CDR2 SMNVEV (reference sequence). Trimming left V 3 bases short and J 0 bases short, with 15 bases between. The CDR3 loop spans 16 amino acids. The CDR3 sequence: CASSLVFRTDSYEQYF. The CDR3 DNA follows: TGTGCCAGCAGTTTGGTTTTTAGGACGGACTCCTACGAGCAGTACTTC.

CDR3 nucleotides: TGTGCCAGCAGTGAAGCTTCGAGCAGGGGAAGGACGAGGGACTATGGCTACACCTTC. This encodes CASSEASSRGRTRDYGYTF. The rearrangement links TRBV6-1 to TRBJ1-2; weak D call: TRBD1 (6 bases). The CDR3 runs 19 residues. Germline V gene sequence: CDR1 MNHNS, CDR2 SASEGT. Trimming shortened V by 0 bases and J by 3 bases, and 23 bases separated the two germline ends.